The sequence of this T cell receptor beta chain was determined in a study of vaccination effects on CD4 cells after COVID-19. Overall study: Convalescent patients (n = two) were sampled 16 days and one week prevaccination.

V lost 4 bases and J 0 bases, leaving 14 bases between the germline ends. Germline V lookup: CDR1 SGDLS, CDR2 YYNGEE. The length of the CDR3 is 16 residues. A remark on this clone: Its specificity is not known.

Peptide-pool stimulation followed by sequencing identified expanded antigen-specific CD4+ clonotypes in the ViraFEST assay. Isolating CD4+ T cells followed approximately 10 days of culture. Confirmation by PCR established that the person had SARS-CoV-2 infection between March and December 2020. Days 3 and 7 were when half the medium was replaced with IL-2 medium. Points from the study as a whole: Pronounced clonal contraction occurred in clones induced by infection and by vaccine late after vaccination. Small numbers of convalescent patients limited the study. It also lacked early post-infection timepoints.

TCRdb's copy holds only in-frame clones and misses some; the assay was immunoSEQ multiplex PCR. The sample lists about 45,000 clones; around 75% were seen once. Specimen: CD4+ T cells from PBMCs cultured with a peptide pool, collected before COVID-19 vaccination. This TCR came from a human donor who had a prior SARS-CoV-2 infection. The chain recombines TRBV9 with TRBJ2-1; tentative D call: TRBD2 (6 bases). CDR3 amino acids: CASSSRLDPSYNEQFF. The DNA of the CDR3 is TGTGCCAGCAGCTCACGACTAGATCCCTCCTACAATGAGCAGTTCTTC.